One sample yielded the 15 T cell receptor beta chains listed below, sequenced in a study of control samples from healthy donors and cancer patients. Measured with immunoSEQ multiplex PCR; TCRdb has only the in-frame clones, and not every one. Found here are approximately 120,000 clones, over 75% of them singletons; the top ten hold roughly 1.9%. The specimen sequenced was blood. These receptors came from a man aged 18-30 years in good health.

This rearrangement joins TRBV24-1 to TRBJ2-1; 7 bases align to TRBD2. Germline V gene lookup returns CDR1 KGHDR and CDR2 SFDVKD. J was trimmed by 5 bases and V by 1 base; bases with no gene match: 10. This CDR3 comprises 17 residues. DNA for the CDR3: TGTGCCACCAGTGATTTTTCTAGCGGAGCACCTGACAATGAGCAGTTCTTC. It encodes CATSDFSSGAPDNEQFF.

The chain couples TRBV6-5 to TRBJ2-7; 9 bases agree with TRBD1. This CDR3 is 15 amino acids long. V trimming: 5 bases; J trimming: 3 bases; junction bases outside the gene matches: 8. Per the germline V gene, CDR1 is MNHEY and CDR2 is SVGAGI. The CDR3 bases are TGTGCCAGCAGTCCAGGGACAGGGTATTACTACGAGCAGTACTTC. Residues: CASSPGTGYYYEQYF.

The V gene is TRBV20-1, the J gene TRBJ1-1; D not resolved. The CDR3 sequence is 11 residues long. CDR1 and CDR2 (germline): DFQATT, SNEGSKA (reference sequence). The germline V and J ends were trimmed by 5 bases and 4 bases, with 8 bases remaining between them. In DNA, the CDR3 is TGCAGTGCTGCCCAGACCACTGAAGCTTTCTTT. This encodes CSAAQTTEAFF.

This chain connects TRBV19 to TRBJ1-4, with D perhaps matching TRBD1 (6 bases). CDR3 length equals 16 residues. Trimming took off 3 bases at V and 6 bases at J, with 17 bases between the two ends. The germline gives CDR1 LNHDA, CDR2 SQIVND (reference sequence). The CDR3 sequence: CASSMRSGGAHEKLFF. The CDR3 region has the DNA TGTGCCAGTAGTATGCGGTCGGGGGGGGCGCATGAAAAACTGTTTTTT.

The V gene is TRBV3-1 (or the pseudogene TRBV3-2), the J gene TRBJ2-2; 9 bases line up with TRBD2. The CDR3 has 13 amino acids. With V trimmed by 6 bases and J by 6 bases, 2 bases remained unmatched. Germline V gene lookup returns CDR1 LGHDT and CDR2 YNNKEL (reference sequence). The CDR3 loop is CASRGGRAGELFF. Written as DNA, the CDR3 is TGTGCCAGCAGGGGCGGGAGGGCCGGGGAGCTGTTTTTT.

The chain has TRBV19 and TRBJ1-6, with no clear D. V was clipped by 6 bases and J by 3 bases, with 9 bases between them. This CDR3 is built from 14 residues. The germline CDR1 and CDR2 sequences are LNHDA and SQIVND (reference sequence). CDR3 region: CASRLIVYNSPLHF. CDR3 DNA sequence: TGTGCCAGTAGACTAATCGTCTATAATTCACCCCTCCACTTT. Full variable domain (rest looked up from reference TRBV19 and TRBJ1-6): DGGITQSPKYLFRKEGQNVTLSCEQNLNHDAMYWYRQDPGQGLRLIYYSQIVNDFQKGDIAEGYSVSREKKESFPLTVTSAQKNPTAFYLCASRLIVYNSPLHFGNGTRLTVT.

The chain employs TRBV15 and TRBJ1-4, with D unresolved. Germline loops: CDR1 LNHNV, CDR2 YYDKDF (reference sequence). V was pared by 0 bases and J by 6 bases, with 5 bases between. The CDR3 length is 13 residues. CDR3 sequence reads: CATSRDLDEKLFF. The CDR3 nucleotides read TGTGCCACCAGCAGAGATCTGGATGAAAAACTGTTTTTT.

This clone was recorded a few times. CDR3: CASTYIANRDREAFF. The CDR3 coding sequence is TGTGCCAGCACCTACATCGCGAACCGGGACAGGGAGGCTTTCTTT. This chain uses TRBV6-5 with TRBJ1-1; the match to TRBD1 covers 9 bases. Germline V gene lookup returns CDR1 MNHEY and CDR2 SVGAGI. CDR3 size: 15 residues. Trimming at V came to 7 bases and at J to 11 bases, leaving 17 bases not matched to a gene.

V is TRBV19 and J is TRBJ2-1; 8 bases agree with TRBD2. With 5 bases clipped from V and 7 bases from J, the junction kept 13 bases outside the gene matches. The length of the CDR3 is 16 residues. Germline lookup yields CDR1 LNHDA and CDR2 SQIVND (reference sequence). The CDR3 is CASSPWMIAGLNEQFF. The CDR3 DNA reads as TGTGCCAGTAGTCCCTGGATGATAGCGGGACTAAATGAGCAGTTCTTC.

This clone was seen a single time. This chain joins TRBV9 and TRBJ2-6; the D is unclear. V lost 4 bases to trimming and J lost 0 bases, with 17 bases between them. Germline CDR1 SGDLS, CDR2 YYNGEE. This CDR3 spans 18 amino acids. CDR3: CASSLKTSAFSGANVLTF. Here the CDR3 DNA reads TGTGCCAGCAGCCTTAAGACCTCTGCGTTCTCTGGGGCCAACGTCCTGACTTTC.

The chain combines TRBV5-4 with TRBJ2-3, with D uncertain. The length of the CDR3 is 11 residues. Per germline, CDR1 SGHNT and CDR2 YYREEE (reference sequence). The V end was cut by 2 bases, the J end by 5 bases, with 3 bases between. The CDR3 here is CASSFQDTQYF. Here the CDR3 DNA reads TGTGCCAGCAGCTTTCAAGATACGCAGTATTTT.

This rearrangement joins TRBV9 to TRBJ2-7, with 12 bases matching TRBD1. With 5 bases clipped from V and 7 bases from J, the junction kept 10 bases outside the gene matches. The CDR3 is 15 amino acids. Per germline, CDR1 SGDLS and CDR2 YYNGEE. Written as DNA, the CDR3 is TGTGCCAGCAGTCCGAGGGGACAGGGGGCTCGAGAGCAGTACTTC. As protein: CASSPRGQGAREQYF.

This clone has just a few counts. This sequence joins TRBV4-2 and TRBJ1-2, with D maybe TRBD1 (6 bases). Trimming stripped 2 bases from V and 1 base from J, with 14 bases between. CDR3 length: 16 amino acids. Per the germline V gene, CDR1 is LGHNA and CDR2 is YNFKEQ. The CDR3 bases are TGTGCCAGCAGCCAAACGGACAGAAGACTTAACTATGGCTACACCTTC. This sequence encodes CASSQTDRRLNYGYTF.

The V call is TRBV5-1, the J call TRBJ2-5; 9 positions match TRBD2. Germline V lookup: CDR1 SGHRS, CDR2 YFSETQ. V was clipped by 0 bases and J by 0 bases; unmatched bases: 3. This CDR3 is 16 amino acids long. CDR3 region: CASSLAPSGNQETQYF. CDR3 bases: TGCGCCAGCAGCTTGGCCCCTAGCGGGAACCAAGAGACCCAGTACTTC.

V usage is TRBV5-1 and J usage is TRBJ1-2; 7 nucleotides line up with TRBD1. There are 14 residues in the CDR3. The germline gives CDR1 SGHRS, CDR2 YFSETQ. V was clipped by 3 bases and J by 2 bases; unmatched bases: 4. The CDR3 nucleotides read TGCGCCAGCAGCTGGCAGGGGGACAACTATGGCTACACCTTC. Protein product: CASSWQGDNYGYTF. Combining the CDR3 with reference TRBV5-1 and TRBJ1-2 gives the whole variable domain KAGVTQTPRYLIKTRGQQVTLSCSPISGHRSVSWYQQTPGQGLQFLFEYFSETQRNKGNFPGRFSGRQFSNSRSEMNVSTLELGDSALYLCASSWQGDNYGYTFGSGTRLTVV.